This TCR beta chain was obtained from a study of circulating and synovial CD4+ cells in juvenile arthritis. Worth noting for this clone: Its antigen is undetermined.

Germline V gives CDR1 GTSNPN, CDR2 SVGIG (reference sequence). V lost 5 bases and J lost 5, with 6 bases in between. This CDR3 spans 11 amino acids. TCRdb keeps only in-frame clones here, not all; method: immunoSEQ multiplex PCR. The sample lists roughly 14,000 clones, over 80% occurring once. General study findings and limits: Compared with bulk blood, circulating pathogenic-like lymphocytes shared substantially more CDR3 sequences with synovial T cells.

The chain is built from TRBV30 and TRBJ1-4; D unresolved. This receptor was taken from a human patient with juvenile idiopathic arthritis. Some clones in this sample may be carry-over from other donors' samples. Sequencing was carried out using CD4+ T cells from synovial fluid. The CDR3 region is CAWERNEKLFF. The DNA of the CDR3 is TGTGCCTGGGAACGGAATGAAAAACTGTTTTTT.